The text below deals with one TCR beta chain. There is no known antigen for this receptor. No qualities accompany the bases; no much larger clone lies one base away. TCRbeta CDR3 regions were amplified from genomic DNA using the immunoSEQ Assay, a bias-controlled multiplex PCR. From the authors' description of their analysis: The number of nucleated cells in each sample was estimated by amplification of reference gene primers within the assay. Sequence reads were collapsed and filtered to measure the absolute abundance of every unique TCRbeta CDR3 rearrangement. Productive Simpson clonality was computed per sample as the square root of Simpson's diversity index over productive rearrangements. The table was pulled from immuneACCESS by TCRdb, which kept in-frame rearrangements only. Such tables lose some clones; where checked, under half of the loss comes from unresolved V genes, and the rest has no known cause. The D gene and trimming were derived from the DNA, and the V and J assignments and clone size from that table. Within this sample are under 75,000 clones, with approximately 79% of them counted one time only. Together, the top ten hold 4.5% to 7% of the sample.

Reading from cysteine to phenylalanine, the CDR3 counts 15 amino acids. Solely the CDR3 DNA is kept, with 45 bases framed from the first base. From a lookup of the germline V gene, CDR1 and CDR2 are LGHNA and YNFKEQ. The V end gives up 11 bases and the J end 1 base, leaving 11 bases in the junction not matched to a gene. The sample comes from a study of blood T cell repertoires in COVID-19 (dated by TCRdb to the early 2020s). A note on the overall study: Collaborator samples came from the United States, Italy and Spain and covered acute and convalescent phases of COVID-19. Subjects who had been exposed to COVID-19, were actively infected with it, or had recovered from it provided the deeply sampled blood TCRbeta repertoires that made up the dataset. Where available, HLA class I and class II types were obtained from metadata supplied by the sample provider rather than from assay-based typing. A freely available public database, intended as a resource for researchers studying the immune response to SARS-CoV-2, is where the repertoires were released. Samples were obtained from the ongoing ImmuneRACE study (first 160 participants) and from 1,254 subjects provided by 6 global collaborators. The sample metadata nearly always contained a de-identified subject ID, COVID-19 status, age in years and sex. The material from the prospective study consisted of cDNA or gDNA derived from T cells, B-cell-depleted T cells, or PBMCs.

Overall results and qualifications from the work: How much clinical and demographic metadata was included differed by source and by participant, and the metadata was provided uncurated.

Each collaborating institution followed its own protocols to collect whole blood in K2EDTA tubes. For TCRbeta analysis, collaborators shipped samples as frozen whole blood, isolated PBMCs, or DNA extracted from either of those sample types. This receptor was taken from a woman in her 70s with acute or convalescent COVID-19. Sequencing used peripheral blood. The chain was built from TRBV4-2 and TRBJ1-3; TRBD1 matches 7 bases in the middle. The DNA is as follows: TGTGCCGCGAGGGACAGCCAGCTATCTGGAAACACCATATATTTT. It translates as CAARDSQLSGNTIYF.